The 8 T cell receptor beta chains reported below all come from one sample, sequenced in a study of blood T cell repertoires in COVID-19 (dated by TCRdb to 2019 to 2021). The protocol used for the library was the immunoSEQ multiplex PCR assay. TCRdb stores this immuneACCESS table with in-frame sequences only. Part of the clones is absent; in the studies checked, under half of the shortfall reflects unresolved V genes, and no reason is known for the rest. Recorded for this sample are over 150,000 clones; 84% of them occurred a single time. 2.5% to 3.5% of the sample belongs to the ten largest clones. Sequenced material: PBMCs or T cells enriched from blood (not recorded which). These TCRs come from a woman under 40 who had recovered from COVID-19.

This rearrangement joins TRBV5-1 to TRBJ1-2; 9 positions match TRBD1. Germline-derived CDR1 and CDR2 are SGHRS and YFSETQ. Trimming cost V 6 bases and J 6 bases; bases outside gene matches: 12. The CDR3 sequence is 15 residues long. CDR3 nucleotides: TGCGCCAGCACCATAACAGGGGGCGCCGTCAATGGCTACACCTTC. Its protein product is CASTITGGAVNGYTF.

V usage is TRBV19 and J usage is TRBJ1-1; D ambiguous. The germline gives CDR1 LNHDA, CDR2 SQIVND (reference sequence). The CDR3 is made up of 16 amino acids. V was cut by 4 bases and J by 4 bases, with 19 bases left in between. The CDR3 DNA reads TGTGCCAGTAGTAGGGTGGGGAAGGCAGAGGGCACTGAAGCTTTCTTT. Encoded protein: CASSRVGKAEGTEAFF.

The gene calls are TRBV5-4 and TRBJ1-1; TRBD1 matches 8 bases. From germline, CDR1 is SGHNT and CDR2 YYREEE (reference sequence). The CDR3 contains 15 residues. Trimming cost V 4 bases and J 4 bases; bases outside gene matches: 9. CDR3 sequence reads: CASSIGQGKVTEAFF. In DNA, the CDR3 is TGTGCCAGCAGCATCGGACAGGGTAAAGTCACTGAAGCTTTCTTT.

The rearrangement links TRBV28 to TRBJ1-2; D remains unclear. Trimming removed 6 bases from V and 5 bases from J, with 13 bases in between. This CDR3 has 13 residues. Germline CDR1 and CDR2: MDHEN and SYDVKM. Written as DNA, the CDR3 is TGTGCCAGCAGCCGCCCCGTCGGGTATGGCTACACCTTC. This translates into CASSRPVGYGYTF.

The CDR3 region has the DNA TGTGCCAGCAGCTTGAGCGGGGGTTCTCCTAGCACAGATACGCAGTATTTT. It yields the protein CASSLSGGSPSTDTQYF. V usage is TRBV5-4 and J usage is TRBJ2-3; 8 bases are a match to TRBD2. Germline CDR1 SGHNT, CDR2 YYREEE (reference sequence). CDR3 size: 17 residues. Germline trimming cut 1 base from V and 0 bases from J; bases unmatched to any gene: 7.

V and J are TRBV28 and TRBJ1-1; 7 bases align to TRBD1. The CDR3 runs to 15 residues. Germline CDR1 reads MDHEN; CDR2 reads SYDVKM. V lost 5 bases to trimming and J lost 2 bases; unmatched junction nucleotides: 8. CDR3 nucleotides: TGTGCCAGCAGTCCCCAACAGGGGCTAAACACTGAAGCTTTCTTT. Translation: CASSPQQGLNTEAFF. The variable domain in full, completed from reference TRBV28 and TRBJ1-1, reads DVKVTQSSRYLVKRTGEKVFLECVQDMDHENMFWYRQDPGLGLRLIYFSYDVKMKEKGDIPEGYSVSREKKERFSLILESASTNQTSMYLCASSPQQGLNTEAFFGQGTRLTVV.

The chain recombines TRBV7-8 with TRBJ2-7; TRBD2 matches at 8 bases. With V trimmed by 1 base and J by 2 bases, 19 bases remained unmatched. CDR1 SGHVS and CDR2 FQNEAQ come from the germline V gene. CDR3 length equals 20 residues. In nucleotides, the CDR3 is TGTGCCAGCAGCTTAGGGTCGCAGCTAGCGGGCTCCACATCCGCCTACGAGCAGTACTTC. Translation: CASSLGSQLAGSTSAYEQYF.

The chain couples TRBV10-3 to TRBJ2-7; no clear D. Germline loops: CDR1 ENHRY, CDR2 SYGVKD. The CDR3 extends over 10 amino acids. Trimming left V 6 bases short and J 5 bases short, with 5 bases between. CDR3 sequence (DNA): TGTGCCATCAGCGCGCACGAGCAGTACGTC. Protein sequence: CAISAHEQYV.